These 10 T cell receptor beta chains were all obtained from the same sample, sequenced in a study of T cells in Graves' hyperthyroidism and ophthalmopathy (dated by TCRdb to about 2019). The library was produced with multiplex PCR. TCRdb names Illumina HiSeq 2000 as the instrument used. TCR beta CDR3 regions were amplified from RNA transcripts. A first-round RT-PCR of the TCR CDR3 used the HTBI primer set with the Qiagen OneStep RT-PCR kit. TCRdb handled the public reads itself, with Q25 trimming in fastp and clone calling in MiXCR, and kept productive beta chains. CDR3 protein sequences are deduplicated, and each keeps its most common genes and DNA. Within this sample are around 340,000 distinct CDR3 sequences, with around 18% of them counted one time only. Jointly, the top ten make up roughly a sixth of the sample. The sequencing sample was made of blood. The receptors shown here come from a woman aged 40 to 50 with Graves' ophthalmopathy.

This clonotype was seen at least ten times. The gene calls are TRBV5-1 and TRBJ2-7; D is uncertain. The germline V and J ends were trimmed by 2 bases and 2 bases, with 8 bases remaining between them. Germline V gene data show CDR1 as SGHRS and CDR2 as YFSETQ. The CDR3 loop spans 13 amino acids. The CDR3 is CASSFESTYEQYF. CDR3 DNA: TGCGCCAGCAGCTTCGAATCCACCTACGAGCAGTACTTC.

This clonotype was seen at least ten times. The rearrangement links TRBV6-2 or TRBV6-3 to TRBJ2-7; perhaps TRBD1 as D (6 bases). The CDR3 consists of 17 residues. CDR1 is MNHEY and CDR2 is SVGEGT in the germline V gene. The V gene lost 7 bases and the J gene lost 6 bases, with 28 bases spanning the gap. CDR3 sequence reads: CASTQGRWTQVPREQYF. The DNA for the CDR3 is TGTGCCAGCACCCAGGGGCGGTGGACCCAGGTCCCTCGCGAGCAGTACTTC.

The genes are TRBV30 and TRBJ1-2, with TRBD1 identical over 9 bases. There are 13 residues in the CDR3. The trim removed 2 bases at V and 8 bases at J, leaving 6 bases unmatched. Germline V lookup: CDR1 GTSNPN, CDR2 SVGIG (reference sequence). CDR3 in DNA: TGTGCCTGGAGTCTTCGACAGGGGGGCGGCTACACCTTC. It yields the protein CAWSLRQGGGYTF.

This clonotype was counted at least ten times. V and J are TRBV2 and TRBJ1-5; the D is unclear. Looked up from germline, CDR1 is SNHLY and CDR2 is FYNNEI. CDR3 length: 19 residues. Trimming left V 2 bases short and J 0 bases short, with 20 bases between. The CDR3 coding sequence is TGTGCCAGCAGTGAAAAGGCGGTTCGAGGGAGGAATAGCAATCAGCCCCAGCATTTT. Protein sequence: CASSEKAVRGRNSNQPQHF. The complete variable domain, with remaining parts taken from reference TRBV2 and TRBJ1-5, reads EPEVTQTPSHQVTQMGQEVILRCVPISNHLYFYWYRQILGQKVEFLVSFYNNEISEKSEIFDDQFSVERPDGSNFTLKIRSTKLEDSAMYFCASSEKAVRGRNSNQPQHFGDGTRLSIL.

This clonotype was seen repeatedly, ten times or more. The V and J genes are TRBV20-1 and TRBJ2-2; TRBD1 or TRBD2 may be the D gene (5 bases each). Germline V gene data show CDR1 as DFQATT and CDR2 as SNEGSKA (reference sequence). Between the trimmed V and J ends, which lost 7 bases and 0 bases, there was a span of 9 bases. The CDR3 totals 13 residues. The CDR3, as DNA: TGCAGTGTCGGGGCACCGAACACCGGGGAGCTGTTTTTT. Its translation is CSVGAPNTGELFF.

Points on this clonotype: Being one base from a much bigger clone, this may be a read error. The rearrangement joins TRBV10-1 to TRBJ2-7; a possible D gene is TRBD1 (5 bases). The CDR3 is 14 amino acids. Germline values: CDR1 WNHNN, CDR2 SYGVQD (reference sequence). For the CDR3, the DNA is TGCGCCATCAGTGAGGTAGGACATACCTACGAGCAGTACTTC. It encodes CAISEVGHTYEQYF.

Only a few counts were recorded for this clonotype. CDR3 bases: TGCGCCAGCAGACCTGACAGGGGCGGGACCCAGTACTTC. It specifies CASRPDRGGTQYF. The rearrangement links TRBV5-1 to TRBJ2-5; 8 positions match TRBD1. The CDR3 spans 13 residues. V shed 5 bases and J 7 bases; nucleotides not matched to a gene: 7. Germline V gene data show CDR1 as SGHRS and CDR2 as YFSETQ.

This clonotype was counted at least ten times. The rearrangement uses TRBV28 and TRBJ1-2, with 7 bases that match TRBD1. In germline, CDR1 is MDHEN, CDR2 SYDVKM. J lost 3 bases, V lost 6 bases, and 19 bases had no gene match. CDR3 length: 18 amino acids. CDR3 sequence reads: CASSQHGQASMKDYGYTF. CDR3 coding DNA: TGTGCCAGCAGCCAACACGGACAGGCTTCCATGAAGGACTATGGCTACACCTTC.

In its sample, this clonotype was seen many times. This sequence joins TRBV20-1 and TRBJ1-3, with a tentative D call TRBD1 (5 bases). The germline CDR1 and CDR2 sequences are DFQATT and SNEGSKA (reference sequence). This CDR3 contains 13 residues. V gave up 6 bases and J gave up 3 bases, with 12 bases separating them. DNA for the CDR3: TGCAGTGCCGGGACTGCGTATGGAAACACCATATATTTT. It specifies CSAGTAYGNTIYF.

This clonotype has a count of ten or more. The CDR3 reads CASSLDGVGSPLHF. The CDR3 coding sequence is TGTGCCAGCAGTTTAGACGGGGTGGGGTCACCCCTCCACTTT. The chain is built from TRBV28 and TRBJ1-6; D is uncertain. The CDR3 totals 14 residues. The ends were cut back, 2 bases at V and 10 bases at J, with 12 bases in the middle. The V gene's germline CDR1 is MDHEN and CDR2 SYDVKM.